The 24 T cell receptor beta chains in this list originate from one sample, sequenced in a study of T cell repertoires and HLA-DP antigens. These receptors are not linked to any known antigen. TCRdb's table, derived via immunoSEQ multiplex PCR, lists solely in-frame clones and lacks some. In the table there are roughly 120,000 clones, roughly 92% of which are singletons. The sequencing sample was made of CD4+ T cells from PBMCs. The source of these receptors is a woman aged 18-30 years in good health and CMV-seronegative.

The chain recombines TRBV9 with TRBJ2-4; the D is unclear. Trimming pared 0 bases from V and 2 bases from J, leaving 6 bases between. The CDR3 sequence is 14 residues long. The germline CDR1 and CDR2 sequences are SGDLS and YYNGEE. The CDR3 reads CASSVAESKNIQYF. DNA for the CDR3: TGTGCCAGCAGCGTAGCGGAATCCAAAAACATTCAGTACTTC.

The genes are TRBV27 and TRBJ2-7; tentative D call: TRBD1 (6 bases). Germline lookup yields CDR1 MNHEY and CDR2 SMNVEV (reference sequence). CDR3 length: 14 residues. Trimming stripped 6 bases from V and 7 bases from J, with 19 bases between. This CDR3 is CASRALDSSREQYF. DNA of the CDR3: TGTGCCAGCAGAGCCTTGGACAGCTCTAGAGAGCAGTACTTC.

This sequence joins TRBV10-3 and TRBJ2-3; TRBD2 matches at 8 bases. The germline CDR1 and CDR2 sequences are ENHRY and SYGVKD. The CDR3 runs to 15 residues. V was pared by 8 bases and J by 2 bases, with 9 bases of the junction left unmatched. Here the CDR3 reads CAIGLPGLVTDTQYF. CDR3 DNA sequence: TGTGCCATCGGATTACCGGGACTAGTCACAGATACGCAGTATTTT.

The rearrangement uses TRBV28 and TRBJ1-1; D is ambiguous. Germline assignment: CDR1 MDHEN and CDR2 SYDVKM. Trimming shortened V by 2 bases and J by 5 bases, and 12 bases separated the two germline ends. This CDR3 spans 14 amino acids. The CDR3 coding sequence is TGTGCCAGCAGTTTAGGTGGGTTGGAAACTGAAGCTTTCTTT. Translating it yields CASSLGGLETEAFF.

V is TRBV6-1 and J is TRBJ2-3, with 7 nucleotides matching TRBD2. The germline V gene encodes CDR1 MNHNS and CDR2 SASEGT. This CDR3 comprises 16 residues. The V and J ends lost 3 bases and 0 bases, in that order; junction bases with no gene match: 6. The chain's CDR3 is CASSEGWRGSTDTQYF. DNA of the CDR3: TGTGCCAGCAGTGAGGGGTGGCGGGGGAGCACAGATACGCAGTATTTT.

V is TRBV10-3 and J is TRBJ1-5; no reliable D call. V shed 0 bases and J shed 7 bases, with 16 bases lying between them. Looked up from germline, CDR1 is ENHRY and CDR2 is SYGVKD. The CDR3 spans 16 residues. The CDR3 is CAISESEVPSRQPQHF. The CDR3, as DNA: TGTGCCATCAGTGAGTCGGAGGTCCCTTCGAGGCAGCCCCAGCATTTT.

The chain carries TRBV28 and TRBJ2-2; no clear D. The V end was cut by 3 bases, the J end by 7 bases, with 6 bases between. The CDR3 has 12 residues. Germline CDR1 MDHEN, CDR2 SYDVKM. The CDR3 spells CASSLVHGELFF. The CDR3 nucleotides read TGTGCCAGCAGTTTGGTGCACGGGGAGCTGTTTTTT.

CDR3 DNA sequence: TGCGCCAGCAGAACCACAACCACTAGCTCCGTGACCCAGTACTTC. It codes for CASRTTTTSSVTQYF. J is TRBJ2-5 and V is TRBV5-1; perhaps TRBD2 as D (6 bases). Germline loops: CDR1 SGHRS, CDR2 YFSETQ. The ends were cut back, 5 bases at V and 7 bases at J, with 21 bases in the middle. There are 15 residues in the CDR3.

The V gene is TRBV9, the J gene TRBJ2-5; 12 bases are a match to TRBD2. CDR3 length: 15 amino acids. V shed 4 bases and J 2 bases; nucleotides not matched to a gene: 3. CDR1 is SGDLS and CDR2 is YYNGEE in the germline V gene. In DNA, the CDR3 is TGTGCCAGCAGCCCTGGGACTAGCGGGCAAGAGACCCAGTACTTC. Amino acid sequence: CASSPGTSGQETQYF.

CDR3 residues: CASHPASGGAGELFF. The CDR3, as DNA: TGTGCCAGCCACCCTGCTAGCGGGGGGGCCGGGGAGCTGTTTTTT. The V call is TRBV6-1, the J call TRBJ2-2; TRBD2 matches at 12 bases. This CDR3 comprises 15 residues. Germline-derived CDR1 and CDR2 are MNHNS and SASEGT. The trim removed 8 bases at V and 6 bases at J, leaving 7 bases unmatched.

The chain recombines TRBV11-2 with TRBJ2-1; the match to TRBD2 covers 8 bases. With 2 bases clipped from V and 4 bases from J, the junction kept 4 bases outside the gene matches. This CDR3 contains 15 residues. The germline V gene has CDR1 SGHAT and CDR2 FQNNGV. CDR3 in DNA: TGTGCCAGCAGCTTAAGCAGCGGGAGTTACAATGAGCAGTTCTTC. As protein: CASSLSSGSYNEQFF.

This clone was observed once. The gene calls are TRBV27 and TRBJ1-2; D is unclear. V dropped 5 bases and J dropped 6 bases, with 13 bases sitting between them. The CDR3 runs 13 residues. The germline CDR1 and CDR2 sequences are MNHEY and SMNVEV (reference sequence). CDR3 nucleotide sequence: TGTGCCAGCAGTCCCCGCGGGGTACATGGCTACACCTTC. Protein product: CASSPRGVHGYTF.

The chain links TRBV7-9 to TRBJ1-4; D is unresolved. Germline V gene data show CDR1 as SEHNR and CDR2 as FQNEAQ (reference sequence). This CDR3 contains 16 residues. The V and J ends lost 1 base and 0 bases respectively, with 9 bases between them. The CDR3 coding sequence is TGTGCCAGCAGCTTAGGGCGATCTGCAACTAATGAAAAACTGTTTTTT. Translation gives CASSLGRSATNEKLFF.

The V and J genes are TRBV9 and TRBJ2-1; 8 positions match TRBD2. Germline loops: CDR1 SGDLS, CDR2 YYNGEE. The trim removed 1 base at V and 3 bases at J, leaving 3 bases unmatched. This CDR3 contains 15 residues. CDR3 sequence reads: CASSVLAGDYNEQFF. The CDR3 DNA follows: TGTGCCAGCAGCGTACTAGCGGGCGACTACAATGAGCAGTTCTTC.

The CDR3 reads CASSRTGYEQYF. The CDR3 DNA sequence: TGTGCCAGCAGCCGGACGGGGTACGAGCAGTACTTC. The rearrangement uses TRBV11-2 and TRBJ2-7; weak D call: TRBD2 (5 bases). Trimming took 5 bases from V and 4 from J, leaving 9 bases between them. Germline CDR1 reads SGHAT; CDR2 reads FQNNGV. The CDR3 covers 12 residues.

V usage is TRBV5-4 and J usage is TRBJ1-3; 9 bases align to TRBD1. CDR3 length: 17 residues. CDR1 SGHNT and CDR2 YYREEE come from the germline V gene (reference sequence). The ends lost 0 bases at V and 1 base at J; junction bases unmatched: 5. The DNA of the CDR3 is TGTGCCAGCAGCTTGGGACAGGGGGTATTATCTGGAAACACCATATATTTT. Translated: CASSLGQGVLSGNTIYF.

The chain links TRBV7-2 to TRBJ2-2; D is unresolved. The CDR3 runs to 14 residues. V was shortened by 1 base and J by 6 bases, with 9 bases between the two germline ends. Germline lookup yields CDR1 SGHTA and CDR2 FQGNSA. DNA for the CDR3: TGTGCCAGCAGCTTAGACATAAGTGCCGGGGAGCTGTTTTTT. Its translation is CASSLDISAGELFF.

In DNA, the CDR3 is TGTGCCAGCAGCTTAGTACAGGGTCAAGGGACCGGGGAGCTGTTTTTT. Translated, it gives CASSLVQGQGTGELFF. The chain joins TRBV7-9 to TRBJ2-2; a possible D gene is TRBD1 (6 bases). Between the trimmed V and J ends, which lost 1 base and 5 bases, there was a span of 14 bases. This CDR3 has 16 amino acids. The germline V gene has CDR1 SEHNR and CDR2 FQNEAQ (reference sequence). The full variable domain, rest sourced from reference TRBV7-9 and TRBJ2-2, is DTGVSQNPRHKITKRGQNVTFRCDPISEHNRLYWYRQTLGQGPEFLTYFQNEAQLEKSRLLSDRFSAERPKGSFSTLEIQRTEQGDSAMYLCASSLVQGQGTGELFFGEGSRLTVL.

V gene TRBV10-3 combines with J gene TRBJ1-3; 7 nucleotides align to TRBD1. The J segment lost 2 bases and the V segment lost 5 bases, leaving 12 bases of the junction unmatched. The CDR3 runs 17 residues. Germline V gene lookup returns CDR1 ENHRY and CDR2 SYGVKD. The CDR3 nucleotides are TGTGCCATCAGTAAAAATTCGGGACAGACCACTGGAAACACCATATATTTT. This encodes CAISKNSGQTTGNTIYF.

V gene TRBV28 combines with J gene TRBJ1-1; 7 bases line up with TRBD1. There are 15 residues in the CDR3. CDR1 and CDR2 (germline): MDHEN, SYDVKM. Losses at the gene ends were 5 bases for V and 3 bases for J; bases not matched to a gene: 9. CDR3 DNA sequence: TGTGCCAGCAGTGTCCGACAGGGTGGGTACACTGAAGCTTTCTTT. This translates into CASSVRQGGYTEAFF.

This rearrangement joins TRBV7-9 to TRBJ1-3; 7 positions agree with TRBD1. The germline V gene has CDR1 SEHNR and CDR2 FQNEAQ (reference sequence). The CDR3 contains 17 residues. V dropped 0 bases and J dropped 0; count of bases not matched to a gene: 5. DNA for the CDR3: TGTGCCAGCAGCTTAGCGGGGACAGTCTTCTCTGGAAACACCATATATTTT. It is translated as CASSLAGTVFSGNTIYF.

The chain is built from TRBV30 and TRBJ2-7, with 10 bases fitting TRBD1. Germline assignment: CDR1 GTSNPN and CDR2 SVGIG (reference sequence). V shed 8 bases, J shed 7 bases, and the junction held 5 bases outside the gene matches. The CDR3 spans 11 residues. CDR3 residues: CARQGALEQYF. The DNA of the CDR3 is TGTGCCCGACAGGGGGCGCTTGAGCAGTACTTC.

The V call is TRBV11-1, the J call TRBJ2-5; 7 bases align to TRBD2. Trimming at V came to 3 bases and at J to 5 bases, leaving 18 bases not matched to a gene. The germline V gene has CDR1 SGHAT and CDR2 FQDESV (reference sequence). The CDR3 totals 18 residues. CDR3 sequence: CASSLRSYGAGVGETQYF. The CDR3 coding sequence is TGTGCCAGCAGCTTGCGCTCTTACGGGGCGGGAGTGGGGGAGACCCAGTACTTC.

The chain joins TRBV18 to TRBJ2-2; D might be TRBD1 (6 bases). The CDR3 has 15 amino acids. Germline CDR1 reads KGHSH; CDR2 reads LQKENI. Between the trimmed V and J ends, which lost 2 bases and 0 bases, there was a span of 7 bases. The CDR3 nucleotides read TGTGCCAGCTCACCAGGACAGACGAACACCGGGGAGCTGTTTTTT. This gives the protein CASSPGQTNTGELFF. Full variable domain (rest looked up from reference TRBV18 and TRBJ2-2): NAGVMQNPRHLVRRRGQEARLRCSPMKGHSHVYWYRQLPEEGLKFMVYLQKENIIDESGMPKERFSAEFPKEGPSILRIQQVVRGDSAAYFCASSPGQTNTGELFFGEGSRLTVL.